Included here is one T cell receptor beta chain sequence, with context. Germline-derived CDR1 and CDR2 are LGHDT and YNNKEL (reference sequence). The CDR3 is 14 amino acids. V dropped 3 bases and J dropped 7 bases, with 10 bases sitting between them. This sample is part of a study of blood T cell repertoires in COVID-19. About the research overall: The origin of the acute and convalescent COVID-19 samples was the United States, Italy and Spain. Sources were T cells, B-cell-depleted T cells, or PBMCs; the material itself was cDNA or gDNA.

The authors' processing: Estimation of nucleated cell counts was performed using reference gene primer amplification. The repertoire was sequenced with immunoSEQ multiplex PCR; TCRdb's copy has only in-frame clones and lacks some. V and J calls and clone size are those listed in that table; D and trimming were worked out from the DNA. The sample lists 66,000 or so clones, approximately 86% occurring once. The chain uses TRBV3-1 (or the pseudogene TRBV3-2) and TRBJ1-6; possible D gene TRBD1, 6 bases. The sample consisted of peripheral blood. The sequence was collected from a man aged 50-59 years with active COVID-19. The CDR3 region is CASSHAQGNSPLHF. CDR3 sequence (DNA): TGTGCCAGCAGCCACGCCCAGGGGAATTCACCCCTCCACTTT.